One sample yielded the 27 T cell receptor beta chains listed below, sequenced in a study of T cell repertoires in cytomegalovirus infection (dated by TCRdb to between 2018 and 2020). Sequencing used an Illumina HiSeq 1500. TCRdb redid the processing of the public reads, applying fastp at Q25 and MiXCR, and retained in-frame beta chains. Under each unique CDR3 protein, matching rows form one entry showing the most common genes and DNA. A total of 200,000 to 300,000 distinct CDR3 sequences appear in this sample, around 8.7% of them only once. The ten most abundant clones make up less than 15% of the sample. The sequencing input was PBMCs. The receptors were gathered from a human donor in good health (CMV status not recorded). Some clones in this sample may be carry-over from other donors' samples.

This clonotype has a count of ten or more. In nucleotides, the CDR3 is TGCAGTGCTAGAGAAGCCTTTCCCTACAATGAGCAGTTCTTC. As protein: CSAREAFPYNEQFF. The gene calls are TRBV20-1 and TRBJ2-1, with D hard to call. The CDR3 spans 14 residues. Trimming shortened V by 0 bases and J by 2 bases, and 8 bases separated the two germline ends. Germline CDR1 and CDR2: DFQATT and SNEGSKA (reference sequence).

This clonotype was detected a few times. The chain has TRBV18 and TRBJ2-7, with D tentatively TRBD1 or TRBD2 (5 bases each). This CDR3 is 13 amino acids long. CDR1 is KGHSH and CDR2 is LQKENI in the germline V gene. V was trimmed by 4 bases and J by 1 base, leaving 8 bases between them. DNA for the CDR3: TGTGCCAGCTCACATGGGGGTTCCTACGAGCAGTACTTC. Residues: CASSHGGSYEQYF.

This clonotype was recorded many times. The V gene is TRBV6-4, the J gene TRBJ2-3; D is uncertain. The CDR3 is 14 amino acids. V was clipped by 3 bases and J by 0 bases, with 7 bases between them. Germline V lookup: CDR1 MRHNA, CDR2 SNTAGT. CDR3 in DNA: TGTGCCAGCAGTGAGTCGCATAGCACAGATACGCAGTATTTT. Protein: CASSESHSTDTQYF.

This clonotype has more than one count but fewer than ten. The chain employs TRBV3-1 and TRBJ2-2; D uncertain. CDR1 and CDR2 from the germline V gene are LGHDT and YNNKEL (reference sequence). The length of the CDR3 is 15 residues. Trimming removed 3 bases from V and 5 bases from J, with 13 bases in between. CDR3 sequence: CASSHFPELTGELFF. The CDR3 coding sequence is TGTGCCAGCAGCCATTTTCCCGAACTAACCGGGGAGCTGTTTTTT. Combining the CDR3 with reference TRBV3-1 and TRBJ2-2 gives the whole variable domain DTAVSQTPKYLVTQMGNDKSIKCEQNLGHDTMYWYKQDSKKFLKIMFSYNNKELIINETVPNRFSPKSPDKAHLNLHINSLELGDSAVYFCASSHFPELTGELFFGEGSRLTVL.

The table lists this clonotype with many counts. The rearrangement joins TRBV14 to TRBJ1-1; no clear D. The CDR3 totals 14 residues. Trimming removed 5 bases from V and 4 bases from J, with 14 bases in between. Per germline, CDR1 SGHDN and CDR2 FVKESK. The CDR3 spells CASSYNIPGTEAFF. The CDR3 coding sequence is TGTGCCAGCAGCTACAATATCCCAGGCACTGAAGCTTTCTTT.

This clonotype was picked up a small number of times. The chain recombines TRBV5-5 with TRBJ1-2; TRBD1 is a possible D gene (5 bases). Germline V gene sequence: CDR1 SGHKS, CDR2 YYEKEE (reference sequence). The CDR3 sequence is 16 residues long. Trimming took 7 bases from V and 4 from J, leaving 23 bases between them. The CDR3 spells CASSTAPRVGAYGYTF. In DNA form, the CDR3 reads TGTGCCAGCTCAACCGCGCCGCGGGTAGGGGCCTATGGCTACACCTTC.

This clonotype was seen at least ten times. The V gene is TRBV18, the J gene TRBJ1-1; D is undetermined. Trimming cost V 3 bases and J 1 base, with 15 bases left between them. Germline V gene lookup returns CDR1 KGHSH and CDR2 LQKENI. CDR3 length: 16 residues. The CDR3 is CASSPQRPSRNTEAFF. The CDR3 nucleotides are TGTGCCAGCTCACCTCAGCGGCCCTCACGGAACACTGAAGCTTTCTTT.

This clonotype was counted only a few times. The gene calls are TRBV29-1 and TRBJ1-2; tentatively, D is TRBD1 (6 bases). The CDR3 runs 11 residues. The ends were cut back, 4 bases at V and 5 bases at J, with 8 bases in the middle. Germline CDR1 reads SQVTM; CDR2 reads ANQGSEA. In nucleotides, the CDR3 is TGCAGCGTTGGGGACATATATGGCTACACCTTC. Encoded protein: CSVGDIYGYTF.

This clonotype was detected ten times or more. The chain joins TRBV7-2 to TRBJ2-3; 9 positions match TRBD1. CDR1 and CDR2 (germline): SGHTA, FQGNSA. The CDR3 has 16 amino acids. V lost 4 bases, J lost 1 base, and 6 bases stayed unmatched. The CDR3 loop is CASSSGTGFGTDTQYF. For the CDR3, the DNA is TGTGCCAGCAGCTCGGGGACAGGGTTCGGCACAGATACGCAGTATTTT.

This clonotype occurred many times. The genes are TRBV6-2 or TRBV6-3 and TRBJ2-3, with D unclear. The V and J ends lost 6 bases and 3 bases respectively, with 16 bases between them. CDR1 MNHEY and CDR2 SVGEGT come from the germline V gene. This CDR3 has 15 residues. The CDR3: CASSPSGVLTDTQYF. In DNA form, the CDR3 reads TGTGCCAGCAGCCCCAGTGGGGTTCTTACAGATACGCAGTATTTT.

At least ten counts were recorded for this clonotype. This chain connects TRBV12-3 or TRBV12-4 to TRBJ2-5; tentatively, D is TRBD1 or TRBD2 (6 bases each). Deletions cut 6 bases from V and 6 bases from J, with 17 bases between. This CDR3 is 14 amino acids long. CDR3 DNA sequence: TGTGCCAGCAGCCTTAGGGGGGCTCTGCAGACCCAGTACTTC. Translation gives CASSLRGALQTQYF.

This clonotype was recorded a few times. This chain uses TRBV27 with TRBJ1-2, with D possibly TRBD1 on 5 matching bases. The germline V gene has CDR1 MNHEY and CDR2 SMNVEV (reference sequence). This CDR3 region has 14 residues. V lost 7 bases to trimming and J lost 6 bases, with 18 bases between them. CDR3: CASTDPGQGHGYTF. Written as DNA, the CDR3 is TGTGCCAGCACCGACCCGGGGCAGGGACATGGCTACACCTTC.

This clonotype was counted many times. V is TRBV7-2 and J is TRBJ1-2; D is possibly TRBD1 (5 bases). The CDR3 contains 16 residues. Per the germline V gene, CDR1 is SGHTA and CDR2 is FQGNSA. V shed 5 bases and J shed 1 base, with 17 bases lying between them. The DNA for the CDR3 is TGTGCCAGCAGCCCCTCATTAGGGGATCTTAACTATGGCTACACCTTC. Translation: CASSPSLGDLNYGYTF.

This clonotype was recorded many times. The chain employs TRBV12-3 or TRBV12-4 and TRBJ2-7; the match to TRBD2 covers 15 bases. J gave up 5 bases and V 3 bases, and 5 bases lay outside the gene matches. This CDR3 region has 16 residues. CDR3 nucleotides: TGTGCCAGCAGTTTTGGGACTAGCGGGAGGAAGCACGAGCAGTACTTC. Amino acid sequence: CASSFGTSGRKHEQYF.

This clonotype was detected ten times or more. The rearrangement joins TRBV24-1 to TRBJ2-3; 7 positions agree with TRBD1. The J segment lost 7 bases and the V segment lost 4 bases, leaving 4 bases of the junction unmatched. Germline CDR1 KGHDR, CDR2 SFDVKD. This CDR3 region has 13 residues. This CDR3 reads CATSEGGPNTQYF. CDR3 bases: TGTGCCACCAGTGAAGGGGGCCCGAATACGCAGTATTTT.

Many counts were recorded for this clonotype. The CDR3 coding sequence is TGTGCCATCAGTGATGGGAGTCCAGGCTACACCTTC. It codes for CAISDGSPGYTF. This chain links TRBV10-3 with TRBJ1-2; D call uncertain. Trimming took 3 bases from V and 8 from J, leaving 10 bases between them. The CDR3 loop spans 12 amino acids. Germline V gene lookup returns CDR1 ENHRY and CDR2 SYGVKD.

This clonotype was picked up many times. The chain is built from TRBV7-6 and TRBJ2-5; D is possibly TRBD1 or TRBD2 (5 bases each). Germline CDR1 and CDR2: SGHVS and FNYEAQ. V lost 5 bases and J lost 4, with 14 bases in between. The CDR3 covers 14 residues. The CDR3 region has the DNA TGTGCCAGCAGCAACCCGGGGCGCACAGAGACCCAGTACTTC. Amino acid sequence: CASSNPGRTETQYF.

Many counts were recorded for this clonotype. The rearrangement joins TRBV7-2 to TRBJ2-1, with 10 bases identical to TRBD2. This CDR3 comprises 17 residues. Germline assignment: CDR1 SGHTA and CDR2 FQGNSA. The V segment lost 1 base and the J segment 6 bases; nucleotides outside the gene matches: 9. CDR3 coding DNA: TGTGCCAGCAGCTTAGTGGGTCGAGCTAGCGGGAGCAATGAGCAGTTCTTC. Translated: CASSLVGRASGSNEQFF.

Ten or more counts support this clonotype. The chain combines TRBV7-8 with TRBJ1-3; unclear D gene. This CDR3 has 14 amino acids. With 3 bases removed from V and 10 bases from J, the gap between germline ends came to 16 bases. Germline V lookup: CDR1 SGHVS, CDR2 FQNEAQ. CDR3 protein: CASSLGHSGRTIYF. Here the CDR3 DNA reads TGTGCCAGCAGCTTGGGTCACTCTGGAAGGACCATATATTTT.

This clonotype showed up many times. Here the CDR3 DNA reads TGTGCCAGCAGCTTCATCCGGCAGGTGGGGAAAGGCTACACCTTC. Amino acid sequence: CASSFIRQVGKGYTF. This chain links TRBV7-4 with TRBJ1-2; no clear D gene. The germline gives CDR1 SGHVT, CDR2 SQSDAQ. Trimming cost V 3 bases and J 8 bases, with 19 bases left between them. This CDR3 is 15 amino acids long.

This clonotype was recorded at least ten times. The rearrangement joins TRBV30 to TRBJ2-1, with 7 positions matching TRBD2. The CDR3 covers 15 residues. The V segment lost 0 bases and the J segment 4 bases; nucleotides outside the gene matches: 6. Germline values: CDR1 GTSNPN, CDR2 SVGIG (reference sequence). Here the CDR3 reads CAWSVGAGPYNEQFF. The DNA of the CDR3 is TGTGCCTGGAGTGTCGGAGCGGGACCTTACAATGAGCAGTTCTTC.

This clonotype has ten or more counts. Here the CDR3 reads CASSLIVGGNQPQHF. In DNA form, the CDR3 reads TGTGCCAGCAGCTTAATCGTAGGGGGGAATCAGCCCCAGCATTTT. The chain uses TRBV7-2 and TRBJ1-5; possible D gene TRBD1, 6 bases. Germline CDR1 and CDR2: SGHTA and FQGNSA. V was shortened by 2 bases and J by 4 bases, with 12 bases between the two germline ends. CDR3 length: 15 amino acids.

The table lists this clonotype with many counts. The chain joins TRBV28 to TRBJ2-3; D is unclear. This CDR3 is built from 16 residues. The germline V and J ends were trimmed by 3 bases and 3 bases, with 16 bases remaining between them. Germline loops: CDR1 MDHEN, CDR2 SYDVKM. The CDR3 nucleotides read TGTGCCAGCAGTTTTAGCCGCGACATAGATACAGATACGCAGTATTTT. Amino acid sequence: CASSFSRDIDTDTQYF.

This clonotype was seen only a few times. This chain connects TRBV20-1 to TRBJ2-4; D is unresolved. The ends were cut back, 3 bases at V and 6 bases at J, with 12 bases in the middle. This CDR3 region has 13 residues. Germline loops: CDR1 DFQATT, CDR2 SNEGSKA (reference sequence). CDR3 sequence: CSASSGPGNIQYF. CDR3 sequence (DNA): TGCAGTGCTAGCTCGGGCCCGGGAAACATTCAGTACTTC.

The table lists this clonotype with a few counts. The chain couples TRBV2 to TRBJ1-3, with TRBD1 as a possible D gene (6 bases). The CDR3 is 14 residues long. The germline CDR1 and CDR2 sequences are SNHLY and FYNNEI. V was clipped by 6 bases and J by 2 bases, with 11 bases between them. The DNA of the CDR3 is TGTGCCAGCAGATCACAGGGAGCTGGAAACACCATATATTTT. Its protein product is CASRSQGAGNTIYF.

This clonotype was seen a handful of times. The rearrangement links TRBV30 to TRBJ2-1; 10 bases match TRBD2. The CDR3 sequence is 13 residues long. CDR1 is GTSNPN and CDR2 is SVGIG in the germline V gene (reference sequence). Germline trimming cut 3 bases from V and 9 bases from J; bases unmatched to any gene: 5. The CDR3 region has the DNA TGTGCCTGGAGAAAGCGGGGGGGTACTGAGCAGTTCTTC. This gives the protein CAWRKRGGTEQFF.

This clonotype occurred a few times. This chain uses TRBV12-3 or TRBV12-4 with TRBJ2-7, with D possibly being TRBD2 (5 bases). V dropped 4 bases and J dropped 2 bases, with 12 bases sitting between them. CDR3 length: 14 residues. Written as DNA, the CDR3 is TGTGCCAGCAGTTGGGGAGTGGACCCCTACGAGCAGTACTTC. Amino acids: CASSWGVDPYEQYF.